The TCR beta chain described here comes from a study of blood T cell repertoires in COVID-19. Whole-study context: Sites in the United States, Italy and Spain provided acute and convalescent COVID-19 samples. PBMCs, B-cell-depleted T cells, or T cells provided the cDNA or gDNA that made up the material.

Living in 20 to 30 US areas, the participants were between roughly 18 and 90 years of age. Using immunoSEQ multiplex PCR, the repertoire was profiled, and TCRdb retains in-frame clones only, with some absent. The sample contains some 300,000 clones, about nine tenths of which appear only once. CDR1 ENHRY and CDR2 SYGVKD come from the germline V gene. CDR3 length: 14 amino acids. Trimming removed 5 bases at V and 2 bases at J, with 13 bases between. The TCR was taken from a woman aged 40 to 50 who had recovered from COVID-19. Material for sequencing was PBMCs or T cells enriched from blood (not recorded which). This sequence joins TRBV10-3 and TRBJ2-7; D may be TRBD1 (6 bases). The DNA of the CDR3 is TGTGCCATCAGTAACCGGGACAAAGCCTACGAGCAGTACTTC. Protein: CAISNRDKAYEQYF.